The rows below give T cell receptor beta chains drawn from one sample of a study of T cell responses to AZD1222 COVID-19 vaccine. This table comes from immunoSEQ multiplex PCR, and its TCRdb copy is limited to in-frame clones, with some not included. In the table there are some 100,000 clones, around 87% of which are singletons. The specimen comprised peripheral blood, sampled on day 0 of AZD1222 vaccination. Receptor source: an adult in good health. CDR3s include the opening cysteine and the closing phenylalanine or tryptophan. Fields, in order: CDR3 DNA, CDR3 protein, J gene, D gene, V gene, clone size, CDR3 length. D genes are given only for firm matches. The size of a clone is reported for some rows only, either as once, few or many, or as a class for expanded clones.

TGTGCCAGCAGTATTGGGACGGCTAATGAAAAACTGTTTTTT	CASSIGTANEKLFF	TRBJ1-4	.	TRBV28	once	14
TGTGCCAGCATGGGACGAGGGACCGAGCCCCAGCATTTT	CASMGRGTEPQHF	TRBJ1-5	.	TRBV2	.	13
TGTGCCAGCAGCCAAGGGGGCATGAAGAATCAGCCCCAGCATTTT	CASSQGGMKNQPQHF	TRBJ1-5	.	TRBV14	medium-sized	15
TGTGCCAGCAGTTACTCGCCTAGCGGGACTGATGAGCAGTTCTTC	CASSYSPSGTDEQFF	TRBJ2-1	TRBD2	TRBV6-2/TRBV6-3	.	15
TGTGCCAGTAGGGGGCGCACCGGGGAGCTGTTTTTT	CASRGRTGELFF	TRBJ2-2	.	TRBV19	.	12
TGTGCCAGTAGTGGGGTAGCGGGAGTAGAGACCCAGTACTTC	CASSGVAGVETQYF	TRBJ2-5	TRBD2	TRBV19	.	14
TGTGCCATCAGCCCGGGACAGGTACCAGATACGCAGTATTTT	CAISPGQVPDTQYF	TRBJ2-3	TRBD1	TRBV10-3	.	14
TGTGCCAGTAGTATGGGACAGCCGCTAGAGACCCAGTACTTC	CASSMGQPLETQYF	TRBJ2-5	TRBD1	TRBV19	.	14
TGTGCCAGCAGGGAGGCGGGCACTGAAGCTTTCTTT	CASREAGTEAFF	TRBJ1-1	.	TRBV28	.	12
TGTGCCAGTAGTATCGGGGGAGGCACTGAAGCTTTCTTT	CASSIGGGTEAFF	TRBJ1-1	.	TRBV19	medium-sized	13
TGTGCCAGCAGTTTAAATGTTTTGGGAACTGGAAACACCATATATTTT	CASSLNVLGTGNTIYF	TRBJ1-3	.	TRBV28	few	16
TGTGCCAGCAGCCGACGTAGCGGGAGGGCCGAGACCGGGGAGCTGTTTTTT	CASSRRSGRAETGELFF	TRBJ2-2	TRBD2	TRBV3-1/TRBV3-2	.	17
TGTGCCAGCAGTTACATAGCAGCCGGCGGTGAGCAGTTCTTC	CASSYIAAGGEQFF	TRBJ2-1	.	TRBV6-5	.	14
TGTGCCAGCAGGAAGGCCCCTAGCGGCGATACGCAGTATTTT	CASRKAPSGDTQYF	TRBJ2-3	TRBD2	TRBV3-1/TRBV3-2	.	14
TGTGCCAGCAGCGGCCCGGGACTAGCGGGAGGAAGTGGGGAGACCCAGTACTTC	CASSGPGLAGGSGETQYF	TRBJ2-5	TRBD2	TRBV9	.	18
TGCGCCAGCAGCCACAACACTGTGCTGAATGAGCAGTTCTTC	CASSHNTVLNEQFF	TRBJ2-1	.	TRBV4-3	.	14
TGTGCCAGCAGTTTAAGGTCGGCACTAGCGGGAGCAGGAGAGCAGTTCTTC	CASSLRSALAGAGEQFF	TRBJ2-1	TRBD2	TRBV28	.	17
TGTGCCAGCACCTCTTCCGGGACTAGCAACGAGCAGTACTTC	CASTSSGTSNEQYF	TRBJ2-7	TRBD2	TRBV7-9	.	14
TGTGCCAGCAGGAAGACAGGGGGGAATGAGCAGTTCTTC	CASRKTGGNEQFF	TRBJ2-1	TRBD1	TRBV28	.	13
TGTGCCAGCTCTCATTCCCTTACCTCCTACGAGCAGTACTTC	CASSHSLTSYEQYF	TRBJ2-7	.	TRBV18	.	14
TGTGCCAGCAGTCGGCCGTTGGGGGAGAATTCACCCCTCCACTTT	CASSRPLGENSPLHF	TRBJ1-6	.	TRBV6-6	.	15
TGTGCCAGCAGTCCACCGACAGGGAAGGGCACTGAAGCTTTCTTT	CASSPPTGKGTEAFF	TRBJ1-1	TRBD1	TRBV28	few	15
TGTGCCAGCAGCTTAACAGGGGAAACCAATCAGCCCCAGCATTTT	CASSLTGETNQPQHF	TRBJ1-5	.	TRBV7-3	once	15
TGTGCCAGCAACAGAGACGGGACTGCAGCCTACGAGCAGTACTTC	CASNRDGTAAYEQYF	TRBJ2-7	.	TRBV9	.	15
TGTGCCAGCAGCTTTAACAATGAGCAGTTCTTC	CASSFNNEQFF	TRBJ2-1	.	TRBV7-9	.	11
TGTGCCAGCAATCGGGGGAATAATAGAGTGGAACAGCCCCAGCATTTT	CASNRGNNRVEQPQHF	TRBJ1-5	.	TRBV28	.	16
TGTGCCAGCAGCGGACACAGCTCTGGAAACACCATATATTTT	CASSGHSSGNTIYF	TRBJ1-3	.	TRBV7-8	.	14
TGCGCCAGCAGCTTTACGGGAGGGACCGGGGAGCTGTTTTTT	CASSFTGGTGELFF	TRBJ2-2	TRBD2	TRBV5-1	.	14
TGTGCCAGCAGTTACCTTAACAGGGGCGGGGAGCTGTTTTTT	CASSYLNRGGELFF	TRBJ2-2	TRBD1	TRBV6-2/TRBV6-3	.	14
TGTGCCAGCAGTTACTCGGAAAGGGGGCGGGCGGGACGATACAATGAGCAGTTCTTC	CASSYSERGRAGRYNEQFF	TRBJ2-1	.	TRBV6-2/TRBV6-3	.	19
TGTGCCAGCAGCATCCGAAGGGGCACTGAAGCTTTCTTT	CASSIRRGTEAFF	TRBJ1-1	.	TRBV7-2	.	13
TGTGCCAGCAGCTTTAGACAGGGGGAACGAACGAACACTGAAGCTTTCTTT	CASSFRQGERTNTEAFF	TRBJ1-1	TRBD1	TRBV7-2	.	17
TGCGCCAGCAGCTCTAGCGGGAAGAACACCGGGGAGCTGTTTTTT	CASSSSGKNTGELFF	TRBJ2-2	TRBD2	TRBV5-1	.	15
TGCGCCAGCAGCCAAGGCAGGGGCGCCCACGAGCAGTACTTC	CASSQGRGAHEQYF	TRBJ2-7	.	TRBV4-3	.	14
TGTGCCAGCAGTGGGGGGGCTCTGCTCCCGAGCTATGGCTACACCTTC	CASSGGALLPSYGYTF	TRBJ1-2	.	TRBV6-1	.	16
TGTGCCAGCAGCGTGGCCGGCACCTCTCGGGACGAGCAGTACTTC	CASSVAGTSRDEQYF	TRBJ2-7	.	TRBV9	.	15
TGTGCCAGCAGCTCGACCCCGGACAGATCCACTGAAGCTTTCTTT	CASSSTPDRSTEAFF	TRBJ1-1	.	TRBV5-4	.	15
TGTGCCAGCAGCGCCCGGGACAGGGGACTTTTGGGCTACACCTTC	CASSARDRGLLGYTF	TRBJ1-2	.	TRBV21-1	.	15
TGTGCCAGCAGCCGACAGGGGGCCATGACTGAAGCTTTCTTT	CASSRQGAMTEAFF	TRBJ1-1	TRBD1	TRBV28	once	14
TGTGCCAGCAGCCAAGGCTTAAGCAGGACAGATACGCAGTATTTT	CASSQGLSRTDTQYF	TRBJ2-3	.	TRBV14	.	15
TGCGCCAGCAGCCCGGGTGGGGTGGAAGAAAAACTGTTTTTT	CASSPGGVEEKLFF	TRBJ1-4	.	TRBV5-1	.	14
TGCGCCAGCAGCCAAGATAACGGTGGACAGCCCCAGCATTTT	CASSQDNGGQPQHF	TRBJ1-5	.	TRBV4-1	.	14
TGTGCCAGCAGCTTAGGGACAGGGACTACCTACGAGCAGTACTTC	CASSLGTGTTYEQYF	TRBJ2-7	.	TRBV7-6	.	15
TGTGCCAGCCTCAGGGGGAATGAGCAGTTCTTC	CASLRGNEQFF	TRBJ2-1	TRBD1	TRBV2	.	11
TGTGCCAGTAGTATAGTACCTAGCGGGAGTCGAAGGTACGAGCAGTACTTC	CASSIVPSGSRRYEQYF	TRBJ2-7	TRBD2	TRBV19	.	17
TGTGCCAGCAGCTTAGCAGGGTTGAACACTGAAGCTTTCTTT	CASSLAGLNTEAFF	TRBJ1-1	.	TRBV7-2	.	14
TGCGCCAGCAGGTGGACTAGCGGGAGTTCCTACGAGCAGTACTTC	CASRWTSGSSYEQYF	TRBJ2-7	TRBD2	TRBV5-1	once	15
TGTGCCAGCAGTTCCCGACAGGGAATAAACGAGCAGTACTTC	CASSSRQGINEQYF	TRBJ2-7	TRBD1	TRBV7-2	once	14
TGTGCCACCAGCGGGAGCCCCTCATTCGTAACGAATGAGCAGTTCTTC	CATSGSPSFVTNEQFF	TRBJ2-1	.	TRBV24-1	.	16
TGCAGCGTTGTTTGGCTAGCGGGTATAGATACGCAGTATTTT	CSVVWLAGIDTQYF	TRBJ2-3	TRBD2	TRBV29-1	.	14
TGTGCCAGCAGCTTAAAACAGGGGGCAACGAACACTGAAGCTTTCTTT	CASSLKQGATNTEAFF	TRBJ1-1	TRBD1	TRBV7-2	.	16
TGTGCCAGCAGTTACTCGTCGATAGGGGGCCACACTGAAGCTTTCTTT	CASSYSSIGGHTEAFF	TRBJ1-1	TRBD1	TRBV6-5	.	16
TGTGCCAGTAGTATAGGGGGTAGCTCCTACGAGCAGTACTTC	CASSIGGSSYEQYF	TRBJ2-7	.	TRBV19	.	14
TGTGCCTGGAGTGAGCGGCGGGGGCGCGAGCAGTACTTC	CAWSERRGREQYF	TRBJ2-7	.	TRBV30	.	13
TGTGCCAGCAGCTTATGGGAGGGGACTAGCGGGAGGACTTACAATGAGCAGTTCTTC	CASSLWEGTSGRTYNEQFF	TRBJ2-1	TRBD2	TRBV7-3	.	19
TGTGCCAGCAGTTTGGTCTGGGGCCTAAGGGGGTCACCCCTCCACTTT	CASSLVWGLRGSPLHF	TRBJ1-6	.	TRBV28	.	16
TGTGCCAGCAGCCGGGGACTAGCTGGTGAGACCCAGTACTTC	CASSRGLAGETQYF	TRBJ2-5	TRBD2	TRBV13	.	14
TGTGCCAGCAGCGCGAGACAGGGTGGGACCTACGAGCAGTACTTC	CASSARQGGTYEQYF	TRBJ2-7	TRBD1	TRBV7-2	.	15
TGTGCCAGCAGCTTACAGGGGGGAGGGACAGATACGCAGTATTTT	CASSLQGGGTDTQYF	TRBJ2-3	.	TRBV7-3	.	15
TGTGCCAGTAGTAAACCACAGGGAAACTATGGCTACACCTTC	CASSKPQGNYGYTF	TRBJ1-2	.	TRBV19	.	14